The 8 T cell receptor beta chains reported below all come from one sample, sequenced in a study of T cells in Graves' hyperthyroidism and ophthalmopathy. RNA transcripts served as the template for amplifying TCR beta CDR3 regions. Primed by the HTBI set, a first-round RT-PCR was run on the TCR CDR3. TCRdb reprocessed the multiplex PCR reads via MiXCR and lists one record per CDR3 protein. Among hundreds of thousands of distinct CDR3 sequences listed, 20% to 25% were seen once. The sequenced sample consisted of blood. The receptors stem from a man aged 35 to 55 with Graves' hyperthyroidism that later progressed to Graves' ophthalmopathy.

This clonotype was counted many times. The chain links TRBV2 to TRBJ1-5; 11 bases agree with TRBD1. Germline-derived CDR1 and CDR2 are SNHLY and FYNNEI. The junction had 12 bases not matched to a gene; V was cut back by 10 bases and J by 10 bases. The CDR3 is 14 amino acids. CDR3 DNA sequence: TGTGCCACCCGGGACAGGGGGTCTATCAGCCCCCAGCATTTT. Its protein product is CATRDRGSISPQHF.

This chain uses TRBV6-1 with TRBJ1-2, with D tentatively TRBD1 (6 bases). Per the germline V gene, CDR1 is MNHNS and CDR2 is SASEGT. CDR3 length: 14 amino acids. V was pared by 3 bases and J by 4 bases, with 12 bases between. The CDR3: CASSDPGQTYGYTF. As DNA, the CDR3 is TGTGCCAGCAGTGACCCCGGACAGACCTATGGCTACACCTTC.

This rearrangement joins TRBV6-5 to TRBJ2-7; D possibly uses TRBD1 or TRBD2 (5 bases each). Trimming left V 0 bases short and J 6 bases short, with 15 bases between. This CDR3 region has 15 residues. The germline CDR1 and CDR2 sequences are MNHEY and SVGAGI. DNA of the CDR3: TGTGCCAGCAGTTACTCCGGAGAGGGGTTGGCCGAGCAGTACTTC. This gives the protein CASSYSGEGLAEQYF.

This clonotype was counted ten times or more. V usage is TRBV28 and J usage is TRBJ2-2; D not certain. The V end lost 2 bases, the J end lost 4 bases, and 8 bases lay between the germline ends. There are 14 residues in the CDR3. Per germline, CDR1 MDHEN and CDR2 SYDVKM. The CDR3 nucleotides are TGTGCCAGCAGTTTACCAGAATTCACCGGGGAGCTGTTTTTT. This codes for CASSLPEFTGELFF.

The gene calls are TRBV6-2 or TRBV6-3 and TRBJ2-7; 9 bases are a match to TRBD1. CDR1 is MNHEY, CDR2 SVGEGT, per germline. Unmatched junction bases numbered 10, after V lost 8 bases and J lost 2 bases. The CDR3 length is 15 residues. The CDR3 here is CASLGQGRRTYEQYF. CDR3 DNA sequence: TGTGCCAGCCTCGGACAGGGGCGCCGAACCTACGAGCAGTACTTC.

The chain carries TRBV3-1 and TRBJ1-2; D is possibly TRBD1 (5 bases). V was clipped by 1 base and J by 5 bases, with 26 bases between them. CDR3 length equals 19 residues. Germline V CDR1 and CDR2: LGHDT, YNNKEL (reference sequence). The chain's CDR3 is CASSQGRGLPGRPLYGYTF. CDR3 coding DNA: TGTGCCAGCAGCCAAGGGCGGGGGTTACCGGGACGGCCGTTATATGGCTACACCTTC.

This clonotype was observed at least ten times. The rearrangement uses TRBV9 and TRBJ2-7; unclear D gene. The V end was cut by 4 bases, the J end by 5 bases, with 13 bases between. Germline V lookup: CDR1 SGDLS, CDR2 YYNGEE. CDR3 length equals 13 residues. The CDR3, as DNA: TGTGCCAGCAGCAATGTCCTGGGCAACGAGCAGTACTTC. Protein sequence: CASSNVLGNEQYF.

This clonotype was counted ten times or more. DNA of the CDR3: TGTGCCAGCAGTTATGGCGACACCGGGGAGCTGTTTTTT. Translation: CASSYGDTGELFF. This chain connects TRBV27 to TRBJ2-2; no clear D gene. Deletions cut 4 bases from V and 3 bases from J, with 6 bases between. This CDR3 spans 13 amino acids. Per the germline V gene, CDR1 is MNHEY and CDR2 is SMNVEV (reference sequence).